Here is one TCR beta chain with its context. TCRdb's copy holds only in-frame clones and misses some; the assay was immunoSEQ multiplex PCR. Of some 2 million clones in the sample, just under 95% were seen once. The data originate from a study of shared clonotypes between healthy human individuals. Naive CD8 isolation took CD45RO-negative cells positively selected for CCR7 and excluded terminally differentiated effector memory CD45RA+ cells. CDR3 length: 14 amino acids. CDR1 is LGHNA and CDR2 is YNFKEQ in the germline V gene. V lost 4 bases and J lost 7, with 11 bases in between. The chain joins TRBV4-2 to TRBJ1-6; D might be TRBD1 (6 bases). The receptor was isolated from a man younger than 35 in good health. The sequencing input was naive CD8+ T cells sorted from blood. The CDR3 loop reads CASSPQGRNSPLHF. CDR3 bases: TGTGCCAGCAGCCCACAGGGTAGAAATTCACCCCTCCACTTT.